This TCR beta chain appears in the sequencing data of a study of T-cell memory formation after mild COVID-19. Study-level information: Each donor largely had its own TCR clusters. Study outcomes and limitations: There were some responding clones in pre-infection memory, which suggested that cross-reactive memory had joined. Balance between CD4 and CD8 was seen in clones contracting day 15 to 85, and a CD4+ lean was seen in later expanders.

Constant-segment primers were used for 5'RACE, and the resulting TCR alpha and TCR beta cDNA libraries carried sample barcodes and UMIs. One entry per CDR3 protein results from TCRdb running MiXCR on the 5' RACE reads. The sample contains about 610,000 distinct CDR3 sequences, about 18% of which appear only once. Trimming pared 3 bases from V and 4 bases from J, leaving 14 bases between. This CDR3 spans 15 amino acids. CDR1 and CDR2 (germline): SGHRS, YFSETQ. In regard to this clonotype: Its target is not known.

Material: PBMCs or a T cell subset sorted from them (not recorded which). The chain combines TRBV5-1 with TRBJ1-5, with D uncertain. The sequence derives from an adult woman who had mild COVID-19 (a few samples of this study predate the infection). Cell type and time point are not known. DNA of the CDR3: TGCGCCAGCAGCTCAGACGGACTTGGGAATCAGCCCCAGCATTTT. Translating gives CASSSDGLGNQPQHF.